The 2 T cell receptor beta chains listed next were all sequenced from one sample in a study of control samples from healthy donors and cancer patients. Here immunoSEQ multiplex PCR was the method, and the copy in TCRdb shows in-frame clones only, minus some. In the table there are fewer than 90,000 clones, over 75% of which are singletons. Sequencing was carried out using blood. Source of these receptors: a man aged 50-60 years in good health.

V is TRBV2 and J is TRBJ2-1; 10 positions match TRBD2. CDR3 size: 15 residues. The V segment lost 6 bases and the J segment 3 bases; nucleotides outside the gene matches: 5. CDR1 and CDR2 (germline): SNHLY, FYNNEI. Here the CDR3 reads CASRKTSGDYNEQFF. CDR3 in DNA: TGTGCCAGCAGGAAAACTAGCGGGGACTACAATGAGCAGTTCTTC.

V and J are TRBV29-1 and TRBJ2-1, with D perhaps matching TRBD2 (6 bases). Germline CDR1 and CDR2: SQVTM and ANQGSEA. The V gene lost 3 bases and the J gene lost 0 bases, with 15 bases spanning the gap. CDR3 length: 16 amino acids. The CDR3: CSVDFGGWGSYNEQFF. CDR3 sequence (DNA): TGCAGCGTTGACTTTGGGGGGTGGGGCTCCTACAATGAGCAGTTCTTC.